A selection of T cell receptor beta chains follows, all from one sample in a study of CD8 T cells in ankylosing spondylitis. TCRdb independently ran MiXCR on the 5' RACE reads; one entry per CDR3 protein. Altogether about 480,000 distinct CDR3 sequences are present, roughly 15% being singletons, with the ten largest covering 1%. Sequenced input: blood, either unsorted or a sorted T cell fraction (not recorded which). The origin of the receptors is a male donor with ankylosing spondylitis. Each CDR3 is given with its conserved first and last residue. Each record gives: V gene, J gene, clone size, D gene, CDR3 protein, CDR3 DNA. The D gene is left open where the match is weak. Rows may omit the clone size; those that give it use once, few, many or a size class.

V gene: TRBV12-3/TRBV12-4
J gene: TRBJ2-4
clone size: .
D gene: TRBD1
CDR3 protein: CASSLTGATKNIQYF
CDR3 DNA: TGTGCCAGCAGTTTAACAGGGGCGACCAAAAACATTCAGTACTTC

V gene: TRBV5-1
J gene: TRBJ2-4
clone size: many
D gene: TRBD2
CDR3 protein: CASSPGLARTENIQYF
CDR3 DNA: TGCGCCAGCAGCCCGGGACTAGCGAGGACGGAAAACATTCAGTACTTC

V gene: TRBV5-1
J gene: TRBJ2-5
clone size: few
D gene: TRBD2
CDR3 protein: CASSPGLAADQETQYF
CDR3 DNA: TGCGCCAGCAGCCCTGGACTAGCGGCCGACCAAGAGACCCAGTACTTC

V gene: TRBV15
J gene: TRBJ2-1
clone size: .
D gene: .
CDR3 protein: CATSRGWVQGTGEQFF
CDR3 DNA: TGTGCCACCAGCAGAGGTTGGGTACAGGGAACAGGTGAGCAGTTCTTC

V gene: TRBV3-1
J gene: TRBJ2-1
clone size: .
D gene: TRBD2
CDR3 protein: CASSHTGTSGGPYNEQFF
CDR3 DNA: TGTGCCAGCAGCCATACCGGGACTAGCGGGGGCCCCTACAATGAGCAGTTCTTC

V gene: TRBV12-3/TRBV12-4
J gene: TRBJ2-5
clone size: many
D gene: .
CDR3 protein: CASSSLGETQYF
CDR3 DNA: TGTGCCAGCAGTTCCCTAGGAGAGACCCAGTACTTC

V gene: TRBV5-1
J gene: TRBJ1-1
clone size: .
D gene: TRBD1
CDR3 protein: CASSSGQLDTEAFF
CDR3 DNA: TGCGCCAGCAGCTCGGGACAGTTGGACACTGAAGCTTTCTTT

V gene: TRBV18
J gene: TRBJ1-2
clone size: once
D gene: .
CDR3 protein: CASSPEAMNYGYTF
CDR3 DNA: TGTGCCAGCTCACCAGAGGCGATGAACTATGGCTACACCTTC

V gene: TRBV6-1
J gene: TRBJ1-3
clone size: few
D gene: .
CDR3 protein: CASSRRDSGNTIYF
CDR3 DNA: TGTGCCAGCAGCAGACGGGACTCTGGAAACACCATATATTTT

V gene: TRBV14
J gene: TRBJ2-6
clone size: .
D gene: TRBD1
CDR3 protein: CASSLRHGTGISGANVLTF
CDR3 DNA: TGTGCCAGCAGCCTACGCCACGGGACAGGGATCTCTGGGGCCAACGTCCTGACTTTC

V gene: TRBV5-4
J gene: TRBJ2-3
clone size: .
D gene: TRBD2
CDR3 protein: CASLNKAGSSTDTQYF
CDR3 DNA: TGTGCCAGCCTGAACAAAGCGGGGTCGAGCACAGATACGCAGTATTTT

V gene: TRBV10-3
J gene: TRBJ1-4
clone size: .
D gene: .
CDR3 protein: CATTLGPTGLSYEKLFF
CDR3 DNA: TGTGCCACCACCCTGGGCCCAACAGGGTTAAGTTACGAAAAACTGTTTTTT

V gene: TRBV9
J gene: TRBJ2-2
clone size: .
D gene: .
CDR3 protein: CASSVRKDSYTGELFF
CDR3 DNA: TGTGCCAGCAGCGTACGCAAAGACAGCTACACCGGGGAGCTGTTTTTT

V gene: TRBV5-1
J gene: TRBJ2-2
clone size: few
D gene: .
CDR3 protein: CASSLAANANTGELFF
CDR3 DNA: TGCGCCAGCAGCTTGGCCGCAAACGCGAACACCGGGGAGCTGTTTTTT

V gene: TRBV11-2
J gene: TRBJ1-4
clone size: .
D gene: .
CDR3 protein: CASSLGLGSEKLFF
CDR3 DNA: TGTGCCAGCAGCTTAGGTTTGGGTAGTGAAAAACTGTTTTTT

V gene: TRBV18
J gene: TRBJ2-1
clone size: few
D gene: .
CDR3 protein: CASSPNFPGTYNEQFF
CDR3 DNA: TGTGCCAGCTCCCCGAATTTTCCGGGAACCTACAATGAGCAGTTCTTC

V gene: TRBV29-1
J gene: TRBJ2-3
clone size: .
D gene: TRBD2
CDR3 protein: CSVEGPSGKTDTQYF
CDR3 DNA: TGCAGCGTTGAAGGCCCTAGCGGGAAAACAGATACGCAGTATTTT

V gene: TRBV10-2
J gene: TRBJ1-5
clone size: .
D gene: .
CDR3 protein: CASSESQIGNQPQHF
CDR3 DNA: TGCGCCAGCAGTGAGTCGCAGATCGGCAATCAGCCCCAGCATTTT

V gene: TRBV12-3/TRBV12-4
J gene: TRBJ2-3
clone size: few
D gene: TRBD2
CDR3 protein: CASSPGLAGRTDTQYF
CDR3 DNA: TGTGCCAGCAGTCCCGGACTAGCGGGACGGACAGATACGCAGTATTTT

V gene: TRBV18
J gene: TRBJ1-1
clone size: .
D gene: .
CDR3 protein: CASSPGLRVNTEAFF
CDR3 DNA: TGTGCCAGCTCACCTGGCCTGAGGGTGAACACTGAAGCTTTCTTT

V gene: TRBV20-1
J gene: TRBJ1-2
clone size: few
D gene: .
CDR3 protein: CSATKTPYGYTF
CDR3 DNA: TGCAGTGCTACTAAGACCCCCTATGGCTACACCTTC

V gene: TRBV27
J gene: TRBJ1-2
clone size: few
D gene: .
CDR3 protein: CASSPWTVTNYGYTF
CDR3 DNA: TGTGCCAGCAGTCCCTGGACAGTTACTAACTATGGCTACACCTTC

V gene: TRBV6-2/TRBV6-3
J gene: TRBJ1-1
clone size: .
D gene: .
CDR3 protein: CASSTAGSDTEAFF
CDR3 DNA: TGTGCCAGCAGTACCGCAGGGTCAGACACTGAAGCTTTCTTT

V gene: TRBV9
J gene: TRBJ1-2
clone size: few
D gene: .
CDR3 protein: CASSVGGVYGYTF
CDR3 DNA: TGTGCCAGCAGCGTAGGAGGGGTCTATGGCTACACCTTC

V gene: TRBV7-2
J gene: TRBJ2-7
clone size: .
D gene: TRBD1
CDR3 protein: CASRRDSGEQYF
CDR3 DNA: TGTGCCAGCAGACGGGACAGTGGCGAGCAGTACTTC

V gene: TRBV29-1
J gene: TRBJ2-3
clone size: .
D gene: .
CDR3 protein: CSVIRWEDTQYF
CDR3 DNA: TGCAGCGTTATTAGATGGGAAGATACGCAGTATTTT

V gene: TRBV4-3
J gene: TRBJ2-3
clone size: .
D gene: .
CDR3 protein: CASSLLQGASTDTQYF
CDR3 DNA: TGCGCCAGCAGCCTACTACAAGGGGCCTCCACAGATACGCAGTATTTT

V gene: TRBV20-1
J gene: TRBJ2-7
clone size: few
D gene: TRBD1
CDR3 protein: CSGKQGPSYEQYF
CDR3 DNA: TGCAGTGGAAAACAGGGGCCGTCCTACGAGCAGTACTTC

V gene: TRBV20-1
J gene: TRBJ2-7
clone size: few
D gene: .
CDR3 protein: CSATGDRSTYEQYF
CDR3 DNA: TGCAGTGCCACGGGAGACAGGTCCACCTACGAGCAGTACTTC

V gene: TRBV5-1
J gene: TRBJ2-3
clone size: .
D gene: .
CDR3 protein: CASSFKPQGDTQYF
CDR3 DNA: TGCGCCAGCAGCTTCAAGCCGCAGGGAGATACGCAGTATTTT

V gene: TRBV5-1
J gene: TRBJ2-1
clone size: .
D gene: .
CDR3 protein: CASSPSASSYNEQFF
CDR3 DNA: TGCGCCAGCAGCCCTAGCGCGAGCTCCTACAATGAGCAGTTCTTC